These T cell receptor beta chains were read from a single sample in a study of blood T cell repertoires in COVID-19. Data came from immunoSEQ multiplex PCR; TCRdb stores just in-frame clones and leaves some out. The table records some 340,000 clones, 87% of them present only once. Sequenced material: PBMCs or T cells enriched from blood (not recorded which). These receptors originate from a woman between 25 and 40 years old who had recovered from COVID-19. The CDR3 runs from the conserved cysteine through the conserved F or W. The D gene is left open where the match is weak. Size is stated for part of the rows, as once, few or many counts, or as a class when the clone is expanded.

>TRBD1|TRBV4-1|TRBJ1-5|NA
TGCGCCAGCAGCGCCCCCGGGACAGGAAATCAGCCCCAGCATTTT
CASSAPGTGNQPQHF
>NA|TRBV4-2|TRBJ2-7|NA
TGTGCCAGCAGCCAAGAACTACGCTCCTACGAGCAGTACTTC
CASSQELRSYEQYF
>NA|TRBV2|TRBJ1-2|NA
TGTGCCAGTATCGGGGGGCCGGACTATGGCTACACCTTC
CASIGGPDYGYTF
>NA|TRBV6-4|TRBJ2-2|NA
TGTGCCAGCAAGAGGGACACCGACACCGGGGAGCTGTTTTTT
CASKRDTDTGELFF
>TRBD1|TRBV11-2|TRBJ1-1|NA
TGTGCCAGCAGCTTAGACAGGGGGACTGAAGCTTTCTTT
CASSLDRGTEAFF
>TRBD1|TRBV10-3|TRBJ2-5|NA
TGTGCCATCAGCGACCCAGACAGGGGAGTTAAAGAGACCCAGTACTTC
CAISDPDRGVKETQYF
>TRBD1|TRBV10-1|TRBJ1-1|NA
TGCGCCAGCAGTTTACTCCGGGACAGTGAAGCTTTCTTT
CASSLLRDSEAFF
>NA|TRBV4-1|TRBJ1-2|NA
TGCGCCAGCAGCCAAGCTGCTAAAAAAATCGGCTACACCTTC
CASSQAAKKIGYTF
>NA|TRBV10-3|TRBJ2-7|NA
TGTGCCAGCGGAGGGGGGGCGCAGGACGAGCAGTACTTC
CASGGGAQDEQYF
>TRBD1|TRBV7-3|TRBJ1-2|NA
TGTGCCAGCAGCTTAAAGGGACAGGGTGACTATGGCTACACCTTC
CASSLKGQGDYGYTF
>NA|TRBV4-3|TRBJ2-7|NA
TGCGCCAGCAGCCAGGGGAGGGGGGCCTACGAGCAGTACTTC
CASSQGRGAYEQYF
>NA|TRBV27|TRBJ1-3|NA
TGTGCCAGCAGTTTATCGATCACCTCCGGGGACACCATATATTTT
CASSLSITSGDTIYF
>NA|TRBV3-1/TRBV3-2|TRBJ2-7|NA
TGTGCCAGCAGCCAAGGCCCGGGCAGGGAAAGACCCTACGAGCAGTACTTC
CASSQGPGRERPYEQYF
>NA|TRBV5-1|TRBJ2-7|NA
TGCGCCAGCAGCTTGGTCGTGGCAGGAACCTACGAGCAGTACTTC
CASSLVVAGTYEQYF
>TRBD1|TRBV18|TRBJ1-2|NA
TGTGCCAGCTCACCACCGGGACAGCCAGCTTGGGGCTACACCTTC
CASSPPGQPAWGYTF
>TRBD1|TRBV28|TRBJ2-7|NA
TGTGCCAGCAGCACCCGGGACAGGGAATCCGGGCAGTACTTC
CASSTRDRESGQYF
>TRBD1|TRBV19|TRBJ1-4|NA
TGTGCCAGTAGTCCCTGGGACAGGGGTATGAATGAAAAACTGTTTTTT
CASSPWDRGMNEKLFF
>NA|TRBV5-1|TRBJ2-3|NA
TGCGCCAGCAGATTGACTAGCACAGATACGCAGTATTTT
CASRLTSTDTQYF
>NA|TRBV9|TRBJ1-2|NA
TGTGCCAGCAGCGTAGAGATTGGGTCAGGCCTTAACTATGGCTACACCTTC
CASSVEIGSGLNYGYTF
>NA|TRBV6-6|TRBJ2-6|once
TGTGCCAGCAGTTACGACGGGAACGTCCTGACTTTC
CASSYDGNVLTF
>TRBD1|TRBV5-4|TRBJ1-1|NA
TGTGCCAGCAGAGGGACAGAGAACACTGAAGCTTTCTTT
CASRGTENTEAFF
>TRBD1|TRBV5-1|TRBJ2-1|NA
TGCGCCAGCAGCTGGGACAGGGTCAATGAGCAGTTCTTC
CASSWDRVNEQFF
>NA|TRBV29-1|TRBJ1-6|NA
TGCAGCGTTAAATCCACGGGGAATTCACCCCTCCACTTT
CSVKSTGNSPLHF
>NA|TRBV6-5|TRBJ1-6|NA
TGTGCCAGCCTTCCCTGGCCAGGTTCACCCCTCCACTTT
CASLPWPGSPLHF
>NA|TRBV2|TRBJ1-4|NA
TGTGCCAGCAGTCGAGCGACAGTGAATGAAAAACTGTTTTTT
CASSRATVNEKLFF
>TRBD1|TRBV27|TRBJ2-3|NA
TGTGCCAGCAGTACCCGACAGGGAACAGATACGCAGTATTTT
CASSTRQGTDTQYF
>NA|TRBV2|TRBJ1-2|NA
TGTGCCGGTCGGAGGCAGAATAACTATGGCTACACCTTC
CAGRRQNNYGYTF
>NA|TRBV6-6|TRBJ2-2|NA
TGTGCCAGCTCAGGCGTGGCCGGGGAGCTGTTTTTT
CASSGVAGELFF
>NA|TRBV4-2|TRBJ2-7|NA
TGTGCCAGCAGCCAAGATCTTCGAGCCTACGAGCAGTACTTC
CASSQDLRAYEQYF
>NA|TRBV3-1/TRBV3-2|TRBJ1-5|once
TGTGCCAGCAGCCAGAGAGGGAAGAATCAGCCCCAGCATTTT
CASSQRGKNQPQHF
>NA|TRBV14|TRBJ1-1|many
TGTGCCAGCAGCTGGACAGCCGGGACTGAAGCTTTCTTT
CASSWTAGTEAFF
>TRBD1|TRBV15|TRBJ2-7|NA
TGTGCCACCAGCCGACGGACCGACCACAGGGGAAGGTACGAGCAGTACTTC
CATSRRTDHRGRYEQYF
>TRBD2|TRBV2|TRBJ2-5|NA
TGTGCCAGCAGTCTAGCGGGGGGGCCGAATACCCAGTACTTC
CASSLAGGPNTQYF
>NA|TRBV12-3/TRBV12-4|TRBJ1-2|NA
TGTGCCAGCAGCCGAGACAGCCATGGCTACACCTTC
CASSRDSHGYTF
>TRBD1|TRBV7-6|TRBJ2-2|NA
TGTGCCAGCAGCTTACAGGGGGCTATTCTGAACACCGGGGAGCTGTTTTTT
CASSLQGAILNTGELFF
>NA|TRBV30|TRBJ1-1|NA
TGTGCCTGGAATTACAGGGCGAACACTGAAGCTTTCTTT
CAWNYRANTEAFF
>TRBD2|TRBV7-8|TRBJ2-1|NA
TGTGCCAGCAGCTTAGCGAGGACTAGCGGGGGGTACAATGAGCAGTTCTTC
CASSLARTSGGYNEQFF
>NA|TRBV7-8|TRBJ1-2|few
TGTGCCAGCAGCTTCAGCGGGGGGGCAATCTATGGCTACACCTTC
CASSFSGGAIYGYTF
>NA|TRBV27|TRBJ1-1|NA
TGTGCCAGCAGAAAACGGCAGGGATTTATTGAAGCTTTCTTT
CASRKRQGFIEAFF
>TRBD2|TRBV6-5|TRBJ2-7|NA
TGTGCCAGCAGTTACTCACCAGCGGGGGGATTATACGAGCAGTACTTC
CASSYSPAGGLYEQYF
>NA|TRBV4-1|TRBJ1-4|NA
TGCGCCAGCAGCCAAGTACATAGTCAGGGGAATGAAAAACTGTTTTTT
CASSQVHSQGNEKLFF
>TRBD2|TRBV11-3|TRBJ2-1|once
TGTGCCAGCAGCCCTAGCGGGTCCTCCTACAATGAGCAGTTCTTC
CASSPSGSSYNEQFF
>NA|TRBV10-1|TRBJ2-2|NA
TGCGCCAGCAGTGATGGCGGGACGAACACCGGGGAGCTGTTTTTT
CASSDGGTNTGELFF
>NA|TRBV28|TRBJ1-2|NA
TGTGCCAGCAGTTCCGACTGGAACTATGGCTACACCTTC
CASSSDWNYGYTF
>NA|TRBV6-6|TRBJ2-5|once
TGTGCCAGCAGGGGGGGACAGTCAGTGGAGACCCAGTACTTC
CASRGGQSVETQYF
>TRBD1|TRBV10-1|TRBJ2-7|NA
TGCGCCAGCAGTGAGAATATCAGGGGGAACGAGCAGTACTTC
CASSENIRGNEQYF
>NA|TRBV3-1/TRBV3-2|TRBJ1-2|NA
TGTGCCAGCAGCCAAGTGGGAGGGGGCTATGGCTACACCTTC
CASSQVGGGYGYTF
>NA|TRBV5-4|TRBJ1-6|few
TGTGCCAGCAGCTTCGGGGGGATAAATTCACCCCTCCACTTT
CASSFGGINSPLHF
>NA|TRBV5-1|TRBJ2-5|NA
TGCGCCAGCAGCTCGGGAGGGGGCGGGTACCAAGAGACCCAGTACTTC
CASSSGGGGYQETQYF
>TRBD1|TRBV19|TRBJ1-1|few
TGTGCCAGTAGCACAGGGGCTTACACTGAAGCTTTCTTT
CASSTGAYTEAFF
>NA|TRBV19|TRBJ2-2|NA
TGTGCCAGTAGTATCGCGGGGACCTTGAACACCGGGGAGCTGTTTTTT
CASSIAGTLNTGELFF
>NA|TRBV10-2|TRBJ1-3|NA
TGCGCCAGCAGTGAGTCGGGGCGAGGGGGACCTGGAAACACCATATATTTT
CASSESGRGGPGNTIYF